The entry that follows covers one TCR beta chain sequence. Its antigen is not known. Using RNA transcripts as the source, TCR beta CDR3 regions were amplified. First-round RT-PCR with HTBI primers amplified the TCR CDR3 region. TCRdb reanalysed the multiplex PCR reads using MiXCR and keeps one entry per CDR3 protein. The repertoire holds 640,000 or so distinct CDR3 sequences, with 14% as singletons. V dropped 7 bases and J dropped 7; count of bases not matched to a gene: 23. Germline CDR1 is MNHEY and CDR2 is SMNVEV (reference sequence). The CDR3 covers 20 residues. Clinical Activity Scores of at least 3, NOSPECS grades of at least 4 and durations under 3 months characterized ophthalmopathy patients. The PBMCs were taken from about 10 ml of fresh peripheral blood. This sample stems from a study of T cells in Graves' hyperthyroidism and ophthalmopathy. Overall study findings and caveats: A model built on 13 V-J features separated ophthalmopathy from stable hyperthyroidism. Within blood appeared most thyroid clonotypes that had expanded above 0.001.

The chain employs TRBV27 and TRBJ1-6, with TRBD1 matching over 9 bases. What was sequenced was blood. The TCR sequence derives from a woman aged 18-30 years with Graves' ophthalmopathy. CDR3 coding DNA: TGTGCCAGCACTGGCATGGGGACAGGGACCGGTGAAGGGGGCAATTCACCCCTCCACTTT. It translates to CASTGMGTGTGEGGNSPLHF.